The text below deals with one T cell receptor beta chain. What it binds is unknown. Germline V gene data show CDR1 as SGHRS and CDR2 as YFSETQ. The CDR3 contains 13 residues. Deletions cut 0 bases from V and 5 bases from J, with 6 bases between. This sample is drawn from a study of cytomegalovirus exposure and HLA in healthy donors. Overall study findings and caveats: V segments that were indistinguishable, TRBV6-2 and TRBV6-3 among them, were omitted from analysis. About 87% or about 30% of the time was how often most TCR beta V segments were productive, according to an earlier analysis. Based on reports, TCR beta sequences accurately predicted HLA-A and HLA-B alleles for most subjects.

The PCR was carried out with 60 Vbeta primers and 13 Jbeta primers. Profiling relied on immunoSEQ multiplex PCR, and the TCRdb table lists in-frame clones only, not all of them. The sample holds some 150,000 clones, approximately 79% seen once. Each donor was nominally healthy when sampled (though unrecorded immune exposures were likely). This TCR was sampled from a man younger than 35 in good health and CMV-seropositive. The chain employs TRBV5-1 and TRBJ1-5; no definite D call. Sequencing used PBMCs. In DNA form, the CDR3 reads TGCGCCAGCAGCTTGGGGAGGGATCAGCCCCAGCATTTT. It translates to CASSLGRDQPQHF.